Following are 14 T cell receptor beta chains from one sample sequenced in a study of blood T cells in healthy people across ages. Together with a sample-barcoded 5' primer, a J-beta primer mix was included in a second PCR lasting roughly 6 to 12 cycles. MiXCR, applied by TCRdb to the 5' RACE reads, yields one record per CDR3 protein. The data contain about 1.6 million distinct CDR3 sequences, 30% to 40% of them singletons. The specimen was blood. The origin of the receptors is a woman aged 25 to 39 in good health.

V and J are TRBV20-1 and TRBJ2-1; D is unresolved. The CDR3 has 14 amino acids. The ends were cut back, 6 bases at V and 0 bases at J, with 12 bases in the middle. Looked up from germline, CDR1 is DFQATT and CDR2 is SNEGSKA (reference sequence). The CDR3 DNA reads as TGCAGTGCCGCGGCAGTAGGCTCCTACAATGAGCAGTTCTTC. It encodes CSAAAVGSYNEQFF.

This clonotype was picked up many times. The V call is TRBV10-1, the J call TRBJ2-2, with a possible D match to TRBD2 (6 bases). CDR3 length: 13 amino acids. Between the trimmed V and J ends, which lost 6 bases and 6 bases, there was a span of 11 bases. Germline V gene data show CDR1 as WNHNN and CDR2 as SYGVQD (reference sequence). CDR3: CASREDYAGELFF. In nucleotides, the CDR3 is TGCGCCAGCAGAGAGGACTACGCCGGGGAGCTGTTTTTT.

This clonotype was counted ten times or more. This chain links TRBV6-2 or TRBV6-3 with TRBJ2-7; D gene unclear. The V gene lost 0 bases and the J gene lost 7 bases, with 4 bases spanning the gap. The CDR3 has 11 amino acids. The V gene's germline CDR1 is MNHEY and CDR2 SVGEGT. The DNA of the CDR3 is TGTGCCAGCAGTTACTCTTGGGAGCAGTACTTC. Amino acid sequence: CASSYSWEQYF.

This chain connects TRBV12-3 or TRBV12-4 to TRBJ2-7; 7 bases map to TRBD2. The CDR3 totals 15 residues. V lost 3 bases and J lost 0; bases outside the gene matches: 5. As DNA, the CDR3 is TGTGCCAGCAGTTTGGTGGGAGGGCTCTCCTACGAGCAGTACTTC. It yields the protein CASSLVGGLSYEQYF.

This clonotype has more than one count but fewer than ten. J is TRBJ1-2 and V is TRBV12-3 or TRBV12-4, with a possible D match to TRBD1 (6 bases). This CDR3 comprises 15 residues. V was pared by 8 bases and J by 2 bases, with 18 bases between. CDR3 sequence: CASARASTGNYGYTF. The CDR3 nucleotides read TGTGCCAGCGCTCGGGCGAGCACAGGGAACTATGGCTACACCTTC.

This chain links TRBV4-1 with TRBJ1-2; maybe TRBD1 (5 bases). Germline-derived CDR1 and CDR2 are MGHRA and YSYEKL. This CDR3 spans 15 amino acids. Trimming took 3 bases from V and 2 from J, leaving 13 bases between them. The chain's CDR3 is CASSHSARGNYGYTF. CDR3 nucleotides: TGCGCCAGCAGCCACTCCGCGAGGGGAAACTATGGCTACACCTTC.

The V call is TRBV5-1, the J call TRBJ2-1; no definite D call. This CDR3 region has 13 residues. Trimming pared 2 bases from V and 8 bases from J, leaving 11 bases between. Germline CDR1 reads SGHRS; CDR2 reads YFSETQ. Here the CDR3 reads CASSLRASYEQFF. The CDR3 DNA follows: TGCGCCAGCAGCTTAAGGGCCTCCTATGAGCAGTTCTTC.

Worth noting for this clonotype: Sequence at one end of the junction differs from germline and may be a read error. The chain couples TRBV7-2 to TRBJ2-1; weak D call: TRBD2 (6 bases). This CDR3 is built from 14 residues. Germline lookup yields CDR1 SGHTA and CDR2 FQGNSA. CDR3 in DNA: TGTGCCAGCAGCTTCGGGGGATCATACAATGAGCAGGTCTTC. Its protein is CASSFGGSYNEQVF.

This clonotype was found once. The chain uses TRBV10-3 and TRBJ2-7, with TRBD2 matching 11 bases. V lost 11 bases, J lost 2 bases, and 8 bases stayed unmatched. Germline CDR1 ENHRY, CDR2 SYGVKD. The CDR3 extends over 14 amino acids. The DNA of the CDR3 is TGTGCCGTCTTTCTGACTAGCGGGACCTACGAGCAGTACTTC. Translation: CAVFLTSGTYEQYF.

This clonotype came up a few times. The chain combines TRBV5-1 with TRBJ2-7, with TRBD1 matching over 10 bases. The germline V gene has CDR1 SGHRS and CDR2 YFSETQ. The CDR3 runs 15 residues. Germline trimming cut 0 bases from V and 5 bases from J; bases unmatched to any gene: 5. The CDR3 nucleotides read TGCGCCAGCAGCTTGGAGGGGACAGGGGTTAACGAGCAGTACTTC. Protein product: CASSLEGTGVNEQYF.

This clonotype was counted between two and nine times. The chain uses TRBV6-5 and TRBJ2-3; 8 positions agree with TRBD1. The length of the CDR3 is 14 residues. V lost 2 bases, J lost 8 bases, and 6 bases stayed unmatched. Germline V gene data show CDR1 as MNHEY and CDR2 as SVGAGI. The CDR3 nucleotides are TGTGCCAGCAGTTACGACAGGGGATCGGGTACGCAGTATTTT. Translating it yields CASSYDRGSGTQYF.

This clonotype was counted between two and nine times. V usage is TRBV14 and J usage is TRBJ2-1, with D maybe TRBD2 (5 bases). Per germline, CDR1 SGHDN and CDR2 FVKESK. Trimming shortened V by 0 bases and J by 6 bases, and 15 bases separated the two germline ends. The CDR3 spans 16 residues. This chain's CDR3 is CASSQDREIARNEQFF. The CDR3 DNA reads TGTGCCAGCAGCCAAGACCGCGAAATAGCGCGCAATGAGCAGTTCTTC.

This clonotype has only a few counts. This chain connects TRBV6-6 to TRBJ1-1; weak D call: TRBD1 (6 bases). The CDR3 spans 14 residues. Trimming shortened V by 2 bases and J by 5 bases, and 12 bases separated the two germline ends. CDR1 is MNHNY and CDR2 is SVGAGI in the germline V gene (reference sequence). The CDR3: CASSYGEGETEAFF. Here the CDR3 DNA reads TGTGCCAGCAGTTACGGGGAGGGGGAGACTGAAGCTTTCTTT.

This clonotype was observed a few times. This sequence joins TRBV9 and TRBJ2-1; 9 positions match TRBD2. The trim removed 0 bases at V and 3 bases at J, leaving 4 bases unmatched. Germline-derived CDR1 and CDR2 are SGDLS and YYNGEE. There are 16 residues in the CDR3. Here the CDR3 reads CASSVAPAGGYNEQFF. CDR3 sequence (DNA): TGTGCCAGCAGCGTAGCTCCAGCGGGGGGCTACAATGAGCAGTTCTTC. Using reference TRBV9 and TRBJ2-1 for the parts outside the CDR3, the full variable domain is DSGVTQTPKHLITATGQRVTLRCSPRSGDLSVYWYQQSLDQGLQFLIQYYNGEERAKGNILERFSAQQFPDLHSELNLSSLELGDSALYFCASSVAPAGGYNEQFFGPGTRLTVL.